This is a list of T cell receptor beta chains from one sample in a study of blood T cell repertoires in COVID-19. Repertoires were generated with immunoSEQ multiplex PCR, while TCRdb's copy carries only in-frame clones and drops some. The sample contains 90,000 to 100,000 clones, roughly 82% of which appear only once. Sample: peripheral blood. The receptors come from a man in his 60s with acute or convalescent COVID-19. Each CDR3 is given with its conserved first and last residue. The order of the fields is V gene, J gene, CDR3 length, clone size, D gene, CDR3 protein, CDR3 DNA. The D gene is left open where the match is weak. Expanded clones get a size class; other rows say once, few or many, or leave the size out.

>TRBV6-1|TRBJ1-3|19|-|-
CASSEQDVYRPNSGNTIYF
TGTGCCAGCAGTGAACAGGATGTTTACAGGCCAAACTCTGGAAACACCATATATTTT
>TRBV27|TRBJ1-1|13|few|TRBD1
CASSRQGYTEAFF
TGTGCCAGCAGTCGACAGGGGTACACTGAAGCTTTCTTT
>TRBV6-2/TRBV6-3|TRBJ2-1|15|-|-
CASSYPTGSYNEQFF
TGTGCCAGCAGTTACCCGACAGGCTCCTACAATGAGCAGTTCTTC
>TRBV12-5|TRBJ2-3|18|-|TRBD2
CASGSTSRLAGTTDTQYF
TGTGCTAGTGGTTCCACCTCTCGACTAGCGGGGACCACAGATACGCAGTATTTT
>TRBV4-2|TRBJ2-7|14|-|TRBD1
CASSQPGQGGEQYF
TGTGCCAGCAGCCAACCCGGACAGGGGGGCGAGCAGTACTTC
>TRBV4-1|TRBJ1-4|18|-|TRBD1
CASRPTGGRSATNEKLFF
TGCGCCAGCAGACCGACAGGGGGCAGATCGGCAACTAATGAAAAACTGTTTTTT
>TRBV2|TRBJ1-2|10|-|-
CASSDIVYTF
TGTGCCAGCAGTGATATTGTCTACACCTTC
>TRBV25-1|TRBJ2-5|16|once|TRBD2
CATRPRTSGGQETQYF
TGTGCCACAAGACCGAGGACTAGCGGGGGACAAGAGACCCAGTACTTC
>TRBV28|TRBJ1-1|14|-|-
CASSLAGGRSEAFF
TGTGCCAGCAGTTTAGCGGGGGGTCGTTCTGAAGCTTTCTTT
>TRBV12-5|TRBJ2-4|18|-|TRBD2
CASGLGGTRGAYSNIQYF
TGTGCTAGTGGTTTGGGAGGGACTAGGGGCGCGTATTCAAACATTCAGTACTTC
>TRBV3-1/TRBV3-2|TRBJ2-1|16|-|TRBD1
CASNPRGTGPSNEQFF
TGTGCCAGCAACCCCCGGGGGACAGGGCCCTCCAATGAGCAGTTCTTC
>TRBV7-8|TRBJ2-2|20|-|TRBD2
CASSLKSSIAGAPKGGELFF
TGTGCCAGCAGCTTAAAATCCTCAATAGCGGGGGCCCCAAAGGGCGGGGAGCTGTTTTTT
>TRBV11-2|TRBJ2-3|17|-|TRBD2
CASRRRVASGGGDTQYF
TGTGCCAGCAGACGTCGGGTGGCTAGCGGGGGCGGGGATACGCAGTATTTT
>TRBV18|TRBJ1-1|14|-|-
CASSPPAGNTEAFF
TGTGCCAGCTCACCACCAGCGGGAAACACTGAAGCTTTCTTT
>TRBV28|TRBJ1-5|14|once|-
CASRRSYSNQPQHF
TGTGCCAGCAGGCGGTCTTATAGCAATCAGCCCCAGCATTTT
>TRBV2|TRBJ2-5|15|once|-
CASGGGARPQETQYF
TGTGCCAGCGGAGGGGGGGCTCGGCCCCAAGAGACCCAGTACTTC
>TRBV28|TRBJ1-2|14|-|-
CASSLAVEVWLATF
TGTGCCAGCAGTTTAGCGGTCGAGGTATGGCTAGCCACCTTC
>TRBV5-1|TRBJ2-1|15|-|TRBD1
CASSLGDRGLYEQFF
TGCGCCAGCAGCTTGGGGGACAGGGGGCTCTATGAGCAGTTCTTC
>TRBV18|TRBJ1-2|13|-|-
CASSQGLSYGYTF
TGTGCCAGCTCCCAGGGTTTAAGCTATGGCTACACCTTC
>TRBV3-1/TRBV3-2|TRBJ2-7|11|-|-
CASSQAYEQYF
TGTGCCAGCAGCCAAGCTTACGAGCAGTACTTC
>TRBV27|TRBJ1-4|14|-|TRBD1
CASSKQGFREKLFF
TGTGCCAGCAGTAAACAGGGGTTCCGAGAAAAACTGTTTTTT
>TRBV28|TRBJ1-1|16|-|-
CASSFEVRRPNTEAFF
TGTGCCAGCAGTTTTGAGGTCAGACGGCCGAACACTGAAGCTTTCTTT
>TRBV10-2|TRBJ2-3|15|-|-
CASSERDTRTDTQYF
TGCGCCAGCAGTGAGCGGGACACAAGAACAGATACGCAGTATTTT
>TRBV5-4|TRBJ2-2|17|once|TRBD1
CASTLKGGQGPTGELFF
TGTGCCAGCACCCTCAAGGGGGGACAGGGGCCCACCGGGGAGCTGTTTTTT
>TRBV24-1|TRBJ1-2|15|-|TRBD1
CATSAGTGYVNGYTF
TGTGCCACCAGCGCCGGGACAGGGTACGTGAATGGCTACACCTTC
>TRBV19|TRBJ2-3|16|-|TRBD1
CASSGDRGRSTDTQYF
TGTGCCAGTAGTGGGGACAGGGGGCGGTCAACGGATACGCAGTATTTT
>TRBV18|TRBJ1-1|13|-|-
CASSPGGNTEAFF
TGTGCCAGCTCACCAGGCGGGAACACTGAAGCTTTCTTT
>TRBV29-1|TRBJ1-2|15|-|-
CSVEGNRVFDYGYTF
TGCAGCGTTGAGGGTAACAGGGTTTTTGACTATGGCTACACCTTC
>TRBV11-2|TRBJ2-2|14|-|TRBD1
CASSSGQHTGELFF
TGTGCCAGCAGCTCGGGACAGCACACCGGGGAGCTGTTTTTT
>TRBV11-1|TRBJ2-2|14|-|TRBD1
CASSLTGESGELFF
TGTGCCAGCAGCTTGACAGGGGAAAGCGGGGAGCTGTTTTTT
>TRBV2|TRBJ2-3|14|-|TRBD1
CASSEQGATDTQYF
TGTGCCAGCAGTGAACAGGGGGCAACAGATACGCAGTATTTT
>TRBV7-2|TRBJ1-6|15|-|-
CASSLVPGSGSPLHF
TGTGCCAGCAGCTTAGTCCCAGGGTCGGGTTCACCCCTCCACTTT
>TRBV7-2|TRBJ2-1|15|-|TRBD2
CASSPERGAYNEQFF
TGTGCCAGCAGCCCCGAGCGGGGGGCCTACAATGAGCAGTTCTTC
>TRBV4-2|TRBJ1-4|17|-|-
CASSQRWGGVNNEKLFF
TGTGCCAGCAGCCAGAGGTGGGGAGGGGTGAATAATGAAAAACTGTTTTTT
>TRBV7-9|TRBJ1-3|17|-|-
CASSRRIGGYPGNTIYF
TGTGCCAGCAGTAGGAGGATCGGGGGGTATCCTGGAAACACCATATATTTT
>TRBV15|TRBJ1-5|14|-|-
CATSRGGANQPQHF
TGTGCCACCAGCAGAGGCGGAGCAAATCAGCCCCAGCATTTT
>TRBV10-3|TRBJ1-4|16|-|TRBD1
CAISDSRQGGREKLFF
TGTGCCATCAGTGACTCGCGACAGGGGGGAAGGGAAAAACTGTTTTTT
>TRBV7-2|TRBJ1-4|15|-|TRBD1
CASSRGQAPNEKLFF
TGTGCCAGCAGCAGAGGACAGGCGCCTAATGAAAAACTGTTTTTT
>TRBV25-1|TRBJ2-5|13|-|-
CATSHFHQETQYF
TGTGCCACCTCCCACTTCCACCAAGAGACCCAGTACTTC
>TRBV6-6|TRBJ2-2|15|-|-
CASSYRRESAGELFF
TGTGCCAGCAGTTACCGGAGGGAATCCGCCGGGGAGCTGTTTTTT
>TRBV28|TRBJ2-7|16|-|TRBD1
CASSFGGTGGTYEQYF
TGTGCCAGCAGTTTCGGTGGGACAGGGGGTACCTACGAGCAGTACTTC